The rows below give T cell receptor beta chains drawn from one sample of a study of cytomegalovirus exposure and HLA in healthy donors. The assay was immunoSEQ multiplex PCR, and TCRdb's table has in-frame clones only and misses some. The data contain roughly 130,000 clones, 74% of them singletons. The sequenced material came from PBMCs. These receptors all come from a man between 18 and 29 years old in good health and CMV-seropositive. Each CDR3 is given with its conserved first and last residue. The D gene is left open where the match is weak. Clone size appears in some rows only: once, few, many, or a class for an expanded clone.

.,.,TRBV2,TRBJ1-1,TGTGCCAGCAGTGAATCCGAGGCTCGCACTGAAGCTTTCTTT,CASSESEARTEAFF
.,.,TRBV9,TRBJ2-3,TGTGCCAGCAGCGTTTGGCGGGGAGGCGCAGATACGCAGTATTTT,CASSVWRGGADTQYF
TRBD2,.,TRBV5-1,TRBJ2-2,TGCGCCAGCAGTAGCGGGGGGGCCACCGGGGAGCTGTTTTTT,CASSSGGATGELFF
TRBD2,.,TRBV4-1,TRBJ2-5,TGCGCCAGCAGCCCAGGACTAGCGGGGCCACAAATGAAGGCCCAGTACTTC,CASSPGLAGPQMKAQYF
TRBD1,few,TRBV27,TRBJ2-7,TGTGCCAGCAGGACACTCCGGGACAGGGACGAGCAGTACTTC,CASRTLRDRDEQYF
TRBD1,.,TRBV5-6,TRBJ2-1,TGTGCCAGCAGCCCGCAAGCAGGGGGCCCCTACAATGAGCAGTTCTTC,CASSPQAGGPYNEQFF
.,few,TRBV28,TRBJ2-7,TGTGCCAGCAGTTTACGAGGCTTCCCCTACGAGCAGTACTTC,CASSLRGFPYEQYF
TRBD1,.,TRBV5-1,TRBJ2-7,TGCGCCAGCAGCTTGGGGGGACAGGGATCCTACGAGCAGTACTTC,CASSLGGQGSYEQYF
TRBD2,.,TRBV18,TRBJ2-5,TGTGCCAGCTCACTCAGACTAGCGGGAGTTCGGGAGACCCAGTACTTC,CASSLRLAGVRETQYF
TRBD1,.,TRBV7-2,TRBJ1-4,TGTGCCAGCAGCTTCGGGACAGTTAATGAAAAACTGTTTTTT,CASSFGTVNEKLFF
.,.,TRBV19,TRBJ2-3,TGTGCCAGTAGTATTCTTGGTGCCACTCTGACTGATACGCAGTATTTT,CASSILGATLTDTQYF
.,.,TRBV7-9,TRBJ2-1,TGTGCCAGCATCCCAAGGTACAGTACCTACAATGAGCAGTTCTTC,CASIPRYSTYNEQFF
TRBD1,.,TRBV9,TRBJ2-2,TGTGCCAGCAGCTCTCGACAGGGGCCCGGGGAGCTGTTTTTT,CASSSRQGPGELFF
TRBD1,.,TRBV7-3,TRBJ2-3,TGTGCCGGCAGCCTCGACAGGGTCCCAGATACGCAGTATTTT,CAGSLDRVPDTQYF
.,.,TRBV7-2,TRBJ2-1,TGTGCCAGCAGCTTAGTAGCGTGGGGAGGCGGTGAGCAGTTCTTC,CASSLVAWGGGEQFF
.,few,TRBV14,TRBJ2-7,TGTGCCAGCAGCAAGGCGGTGCCAGGGGTAGCGTACGAGCAGTACTTC,CASSKAVPGVAYEQYF
TRBD2,once,TRBV5-4,TRBJ2-5,TGTGCCAGCAGCTACGGACTAGCGGGGGGGAAAGAGACCCAGTACTTC,CASSYGLAGGKETQYF
TRBD2,.,TRBV30,TRBJ2-1,TGTGCCTGGAGTGTACTAGCGGGAGGGCCCTACAATGAGCAGTTCTTC,CAWSVLAGGPYNEQFF
.,few,TRBV28,TRBJ1-5,TGTGCCAGCCTTCAAAGCCCCGGGACCCAGCATTTT,CASLQSPGTQHF
.,.,TRBV29-1,TRBJ1-1,TGCAGCGTTGAAGGCCTTACGGAGGCTTTCTTT,CSVEGLTEAFF
TRBD1,.,TRBV7-2,TRBJ1-2,TGTGCCAGCAGCTCGGGACAGGGCTATGGCTACACCTTC,CASSSGQGYGYTF
TRBD2,.,TRBV4-2,TRBJ2-5,TGTGCCAGCAGCCAACCTGGGACTAGCGGTGGGGAGACCCAGTACTTC,CASSQPGTSGGETQYF
.,.,TRBV7-7,TRBJ1-4,TGTGCTAGCAGCCCGGGGGTGGCAGCCCTTAATGAAAAACTGTTTTTT,CASSPGVAALNEKLFF
TRBD1,once,TRBV6-5,TRBJ1-4,TGTGCCAGCAGTCCTCGGGACAGCCCGCCTCTGGAACTGTTTTTT,CASSPRDSPPLELFF
TRBD1,.,TRBV2,TRBJ1-5,TGTGCCAGCAGGCAGGGGGGTAATCAGCCCCAGCATTTT,CASRQGGNQPQHF
.,.,TRBV6-6,TRBJ1-5,TGTGCCAGCAGTTACGGGGACTTCAATCAGCCCCAGCATTTT,CASSYGDFNQPQHF
.,.,TRBV5-1,TRBJ2-7,TGCGCCAGCAGCTTGGGACAGAACTCCTACGAGCAGTACTTC,CASSLGQNSYEQYF
.,.,TRBV28,TRBJ1-2,TGTGCCAGCAGCCCATACCAAAGGGGGGGGGCGGGTTCTTTTGGCTACACCTTC,CASSPYQRGGAGSFGYTF
TRBD1,few,TRBV10-3,TRBJ2-7,TGTGCCATCAGTGAACCGGCAGGGGGATTCTACGAGCAGTACTTC,CAISEPAGGFYEQYF
.,.,TRBV19,TRBJ1-6,TGTGCCAGTAGTATTAAATATAATTCACCCCTCCACTTT,CASSIKYNSPLHF
.,few,TRBV5-6,TRBJ1-2,TGTGCCAGCAGCTTGGCGTTGAACTATGGCTACACCTTC,CASSLALNYGYTF
TRBD1,.,TRBV9,TRBJ2-1,TGTGCCAGCAGCCTATCAGACAGGGGGCGCTCCTACAATGAGCAGTTCTTC,CASSLSDRGRSYNEQFF
.,.,TRBV5-4,TRBJ1-2,TGTGCCAGCAGCTCCAATAACAGATATGGCTACACCTTC,CASSSNNRYGYTF
.,.,TRBV5-4,TRBJ2-7,TGTGCCAGCAGCCCGAGGGAACACCTCTCCTACGAGCAGTACTTC,CASSPREHLSYEQYF
.,.,TRBV28,TRBJ1-5,TGTGCCAGCAACCTGGACAGAACCTATCAGCCCCAGCATTTT,CASNLDRTYQPQHF
.,.,TRBV28,TRBJ2-5,TGTGCCAGCAGATCGGTTTTCGAGACCCAGTACTTC,CASRSVFETQYF
.,.,TRBV6-5,TRBJ2-3,TGTGCCAGCAGTTTCTATAACAGGGACACAGATACGCAGTATTTT,CASSFYNRDTDTQYF
TRBD1,once,TRBV5-5,TRBJ2-7,TGTGCCAGCAGCATTACAGGGGGCAACGAGCAGTACTTC,CASSITGGNEQYF
TRBD1,.,TRBV5-4,TRBJ1-5,TGTGCCAGCAGCTTGGAGGGGACAGTTAGCAATCAGCCCCAGCATTTT,CASSLEGTVSNQPQHF
.,.,TRBV7-9,TRBJ2-1,TGTGCCAGCAGCTTAGGCCGGAGGACTGGCACCTACAATGAGCAGTTCTTC,CASSLGRRTGTYNEQFF
.,.,TRBV27,TRBJ2-7,TGTGCCAGCAGTTTCACTCTCCGGGGTTCCTACGAGCAGTACTTT,CASSFTLRGSYEQYF
.,once,TRBV4-3,TRBJ1-1,TGCGCCAGCAGCCAAGGGGCGAACCTTAACACTGAAGCTTTCTTT,CASSQGANLNTEAFF
.,.,TRBV20-1,TRBJ1-2,TGCAGTGCTAGGGACATACCCTACACCTTC,CSARDIPYTF
TRBD1,.,TRBV6-1,TRBJ2-7,TGTGCCAGCAGTGAACAGGGGGATTCCTACGAGCAGTACTTC,CASSEQGDSYEQYF
TRBD1,.,TRBV5-1,TRBJ2-5,TGCGCCAGCAGCTTCGCTATCCTACAGGGGGCACGCCAAGAGACCCAGTACTTC,CASSFAILQGARQETQYF
TRBD1,.,TRBV7-2,TRBJ2-5,TGTGCCAGCAGCACAAACAGGGGATCCGAGACCCAGTACTTC,CASSTNRGSETQYF
TRBD1,.,TRBV5-1,TRBJ1-4,TGCGCCAGCAGCTCCGGGACAGGGAATTTGGAGTGGGAAAAACTGTTTTTT,CASSSGTGNLEWEKLFF
TRBD2,.,TRBV7-3,TRBJ2-1,TGTGCCAGCAGCTTCTTGACCCGAGGACTAGCGGGAGACTCCTACAATGAGCAGTTCTTC,CASSFLTRGLAGDSYNEQFF
.,.,TRBV28,TRBJ2-3,TGTGCCAGCAGTGGCCGGCCGGGACTCCTCACAGATACGCAGTATTTT,CASSGRPGLLTDTQYF
.,.,TRBV28,TRBJ2-6,TGTGCCAGCAGTCTAGTACTAGCCTACCGCTCTGGGGCCAACGTCCTGACTTTC,CASSLVLAYRSGANVLTF
TRBD1,.,TRBV13,TRBJ2-7,TGTGCCAGCAGCCCCGGGACAGGGGCCTACGAGCAGTACTTC,CASSPGTGAYEQYF
TRBD1,.,TRBV2,TRBJ2-1,TGTGCCAGCAATCTTCAGGGGGCAGAGCAGTTCTTC,CASNLQGAEQFF
.,.,TRBV4-1,TRBJ2-7,TGCGCCAGCAGCACCGACACCTACTACGAGCAGTACTTC,CASSTDTYYEQYF
.,once,TRBV29-1,TRBJ1-1,TGCAGCGTTGATCTTTCAGCTTTCTTT,CSVDLSAFF
.,.,TRBV29-1,TRBJ1-3,TGCAGCGTTGAAGATCTTCGGTCCTTCTCTGGAAACACCATATATTTT,CSVEDLRSFSGNTIYF
TRBD2,.,TRBV5-5,TRBJ2-1,TGTGCCAGCAGCAAGGGACTAGCGGGGGAGGACAATGAGCAGTTCTTC,CASSKGLAGEDNEQFF
TRBD1,.,TRBV7-6,TRBJ2-1,TGTGCCAGCAGCCCTACGGGACAGGGGTACAATGAGCAGTTCTTC,CASSPTGQGYNEQFF
.,few,TRBV4-1,TRBJ2-4,TGCGCCAGCAGCTTGGCAGGGTACATTCAGTACTTC,CASSLAGYIQYF
TRBD2,.,TRBV6-4,TRBJ2-1,TGTGCCAGCAGTAGGACTAGCGGGAGAGGTGGGGACAATGAGCAGTTCTTC,CASSRTSGRGGDNEQFF
TRBD2,.,TRBV5-4,TRBJ2-3,TGTGCCAGCAGCTCCGGGACTAGCGCACAACGAGGGGATACGCAGTATTTT,CASSSGTSAQRGDTQYF